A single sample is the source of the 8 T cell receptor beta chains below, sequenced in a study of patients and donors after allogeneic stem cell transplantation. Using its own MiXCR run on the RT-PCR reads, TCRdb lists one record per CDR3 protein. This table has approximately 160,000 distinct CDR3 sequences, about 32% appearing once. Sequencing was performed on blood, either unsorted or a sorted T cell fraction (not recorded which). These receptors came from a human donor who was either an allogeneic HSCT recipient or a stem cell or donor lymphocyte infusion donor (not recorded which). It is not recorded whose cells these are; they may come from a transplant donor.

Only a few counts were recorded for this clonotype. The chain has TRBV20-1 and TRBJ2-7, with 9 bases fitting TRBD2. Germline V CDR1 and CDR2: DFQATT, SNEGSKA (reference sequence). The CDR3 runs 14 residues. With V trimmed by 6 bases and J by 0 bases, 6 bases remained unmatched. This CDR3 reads CSAPTSGVSYEQYF. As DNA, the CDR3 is TGCAGTGCCCCGACTAGCGGAGTCTCCTACGAGCAGTACTTC.

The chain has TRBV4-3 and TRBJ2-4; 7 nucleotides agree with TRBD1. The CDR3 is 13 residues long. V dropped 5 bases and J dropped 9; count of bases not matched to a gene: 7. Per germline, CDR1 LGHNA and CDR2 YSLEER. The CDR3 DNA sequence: TGCGCCAGCAGCTTCGACAGGGTGGGCATTCAGTACTTC. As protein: CASSFDRVGIQYF.

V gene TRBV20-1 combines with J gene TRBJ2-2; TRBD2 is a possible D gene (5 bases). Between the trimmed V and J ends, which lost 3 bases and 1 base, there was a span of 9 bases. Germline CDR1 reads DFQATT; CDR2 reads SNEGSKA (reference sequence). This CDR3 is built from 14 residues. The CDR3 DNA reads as TGCAGTGCTAGTACTAGAGTGAACACCGGGGAGCTGTTTTTT. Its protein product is CSASTRVNTGELFF.

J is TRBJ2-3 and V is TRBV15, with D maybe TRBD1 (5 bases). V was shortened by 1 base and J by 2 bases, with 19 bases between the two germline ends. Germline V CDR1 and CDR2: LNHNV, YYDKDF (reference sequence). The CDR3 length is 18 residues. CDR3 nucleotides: TGTGCCACCAGCAGAGTCAGAGAGGACACGATTTACACAGATACGCAGTATTTT. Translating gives CATSRVREDTIYTDTQYF.

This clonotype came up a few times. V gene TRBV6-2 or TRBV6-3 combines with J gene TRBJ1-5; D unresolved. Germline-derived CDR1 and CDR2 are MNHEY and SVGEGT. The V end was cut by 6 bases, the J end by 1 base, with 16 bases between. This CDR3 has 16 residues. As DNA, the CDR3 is TGTGCCAGCAGCCCTCTCTCGGGGAACAGCAATCAGCCCCAGCATTTT. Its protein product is CASSPLSGNSNQPQHF.

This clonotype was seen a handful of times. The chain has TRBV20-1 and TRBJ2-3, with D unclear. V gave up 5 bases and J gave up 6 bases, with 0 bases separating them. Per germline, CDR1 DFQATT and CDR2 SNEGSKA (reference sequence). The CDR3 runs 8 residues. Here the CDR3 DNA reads TGCAGTGCTGATACGCAGTATTTT. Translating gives CSADTQYF.

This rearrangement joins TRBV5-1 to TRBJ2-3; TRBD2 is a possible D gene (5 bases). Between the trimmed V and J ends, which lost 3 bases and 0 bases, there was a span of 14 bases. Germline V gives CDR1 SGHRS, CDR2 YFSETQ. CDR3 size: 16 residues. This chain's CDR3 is CASSSRVYPSTDTQYF. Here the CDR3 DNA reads TGCGCCAGCAGCTCGAGGGTCTATCCTAGCACAGATACGCAGTATTTT.

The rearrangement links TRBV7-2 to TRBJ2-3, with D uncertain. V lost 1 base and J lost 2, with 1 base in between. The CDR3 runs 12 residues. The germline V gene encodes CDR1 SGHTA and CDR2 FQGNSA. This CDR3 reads CASSLDTDTQYF. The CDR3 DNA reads TGTGCCAGCAGCTTAGACACAGATACGCAGTATTTT.